This T cell receptor (beta chain) was sequenced during a study of T cells after yellow fever vaccination. The V gene lost 7 bases and the J gene lost 7 bases, with 20 bases spanning the gap. The CDR3 has 15 amino acids. Per germline, CDR1 SGHVS and CDR2 FQNEAQ. TCRdb re-called the 5' RACE reads with MiXCR, one entry per CDR3 protein. The sample carries 450,000 to 550,000 distinct CDR3 sequences, just over 20% recorded once. The chain has TRBV7-8 and TRBJ1-5, with D possibly matching TRBD1 (5 bases). The source was PBMCs, collected 21 days after the first yellow fever vaccination. This receptor was taken from a man between 18 and 29 years old who received the YFV17D yellow fever vaccine. The CDR3 loop reads CASTERAGVGQPQHF. The DNA for the CDR3 is TGTGCCAGCACCGAAAGAGCGGGGGTAGGACAGCCCCAGCATTTT.